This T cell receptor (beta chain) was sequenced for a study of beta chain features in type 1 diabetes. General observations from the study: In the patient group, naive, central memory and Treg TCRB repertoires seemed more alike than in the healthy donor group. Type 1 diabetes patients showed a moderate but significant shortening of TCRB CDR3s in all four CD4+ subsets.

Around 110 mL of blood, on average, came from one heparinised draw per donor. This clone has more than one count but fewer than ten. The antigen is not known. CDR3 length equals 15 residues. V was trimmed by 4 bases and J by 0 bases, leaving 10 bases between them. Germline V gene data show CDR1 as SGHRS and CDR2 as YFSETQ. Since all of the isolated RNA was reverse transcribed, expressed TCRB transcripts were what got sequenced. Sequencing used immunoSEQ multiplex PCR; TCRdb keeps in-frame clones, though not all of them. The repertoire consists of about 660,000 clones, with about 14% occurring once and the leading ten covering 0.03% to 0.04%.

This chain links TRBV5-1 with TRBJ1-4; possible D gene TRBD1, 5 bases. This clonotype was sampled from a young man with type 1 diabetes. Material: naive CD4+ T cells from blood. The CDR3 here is CASSETVSTNEKLFF. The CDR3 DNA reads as TGCGCCAGCAGCGAGACAGTCTCAACTAATGAAAAACTGTTTTTT.